One and the same sample provided the 23 T cell receptor beta chains below, sequenced in a study of T cell changes during pregnancy in multiple sclerosis (dated by TCRdb to about 2019). The library was made by the immunoSEQ multiplex PCR assay. TCRdb carries this immuneACCESS record with in-frame sequences only. Its versions omit some clonotypes, under half of them owing to an unresolved V gene in the studies checked, with the rest unexplained. For this sample the table gives roughly 50,000 clones, of which 85% to 95% were detected only once. 0.2% to 0.3% of the sample rests with the top ten. The starting material was CD4+ T cells from peripheral blood mononuclear cells, obtained in the third trimester of pregnancy. All receptors derive from a female donor with multiple sclerosis, enrolled in a pregnancy study.

The sample holds a few counts of this clone. The V call is TRBV30, the J call TRBJ1-1, with D perhaps matching TRBD1 (5 bases). The ends were cut back, 4 bases at V and 3 bases at J, with 18 bases in the middle. This CDR3 region has 15 residues. From germline, CDR1 is GTSNPN and CDR2 SVGIG (reference sequence). CDR3 region: CAWTLGGYAYTEAFF. In nucleotides, the CDR3 is TGTGCCTGGACCCTTGGGGGGTACGCGTACACTGAAGCTTTCTTT.

The chain uses TRBV7-3 and TRBJ2-5, with 10 bases aligning to TRBD2. The CDR3 spans 18 residues. V was pared by 0 bases and J by 2 bases, with 9 bases of the junction left unmatched. Per the germline V gene, CDR1 is SGHTA and CDR2 is FQGTGA. DNA for the CDR3: TGTGCCAGCAGCTTAACCCGGCTAGCGGGAGAGAGACAAGAGACCCAGTACTTC. It is translated as CASSLTRLAGERQETQYF.

The chain joins TRBV4-1 to TRBJ2-2; TRBD1 matches at 7 bases. Trimming at V came to 4 bases and at J to 0 bases, leaving 5 bases not matched to a gene. The CDR3 extends over 16 amino acids. Germline CDR1 MGHRA, CDR2 YSYEKL. The CDR3 region has the DNA TGCGCCAGCAGCCCCAACAGGGGCGCGAACACCGGGGAGCTGTTTTTT. This codes for CASSPNRGANTGELFF.

The V gene is TRBV9, the J gene TRBJ1-1; D uncertain. Germline CDR1 is SGDLS and CDR2 is YYNGEE. V was trimmed by 0 bases and J by 5 bases, leaving 11 bases between them. The length of the CDR3 is 14 residues. CDR3 residues: CASSVAGEATEAFF. The DNA for the CDR3 is TGTGCCAGCAGCGTAGCCGGGGAGGCGACTGAAGCTTTCTTT.

The chain joins TRBV7-3 to TRBJ2-3; perhaps TRBD2 as D (7 bases). Germline V gene lookup returns CDR1 SGHTA and CDR2 FQGTGA. V lost 4 bases, J lost 8 bases, and 25 bases lay in between. This CDR3 is built from 17 residues. CDR3 protein: CASSSSPFGGGAPTQYF. The CDR3 DNA sequence: TGTGCCAGCAGCTCGTCACCTTTTGGTGGGGGGGCTCCTACGCAGTATTTT.

The gene calls are TRBV2 and TRBJ1-5; TRBD1 aligns across 7 bases. CDR1 is SNHLY and CDR2 is FYNNEI in the germline V gene. Losses at the gene ends were 5 bases for V and 3 bases for J; bases not matched to a gene: 4. The length of the CDR3 is 14 residues. The DNA of the CDR3 is TGTGCCAGCAGTCCCGGGACAGCCAATCAGCCCCAGCATTTT. Its protein product is CASSPGTANQPQHF.

The DNA for the CDR3 is TGTGCCAGCAGTGAAGGGGTCGACAGGGTCTACGAGCAGTACTTC. Its translation is CASSEGVDRVYEQYF. The rearrangement uses TRBV6-1 and TRBJ2-7, with 7 bases identical to TRBD1. Germline values: CDR1 MNHNS, CDR2 SASEGT. With 1 base clipped from V and 3 bases from J, the junction kept 6 bases outside the gene matches. There are 15 residues in the CDR3.

This chain joins TRBV30 and TRBJ1-1; TRBD1 matches at 7 bases. CDR3 length equals 13 residues. V lost 2 bases to trimming and J lost 3 bases; unmatched junction nucleotides: 3. Germline loops: CDR1 GTSNPN, CDR2 SVGIG (reference sequence). The CDR3 coding sequence is TGTGCCTGGAGTAACACAGGGGACACTGAAGCTTTCTTT. Its protein product is CAWSNTGDTEAFF.

The V call is TRBV6-5, the J call TRBJ1-2; a possible D gene is TRBD1 (6 bases). With 2 bases removed from V and 4 bases from J, the gap between germline ends came to 14 bases. The CDR3 length is 15 residues. Germline V lookup: CDR1 MNHEY, CDR2 SVGAGI. As DNA, the CDR3 is TGTGCCAGCAGTTACACCTATACAGGGAGCTATGGCTACACCTTC. Translated, it gives CASSYTYTGSYGYTF.

This clone was seen once. J is TRBJ2-7 and V is TRBV28, with TRBD1 as a possible D gene (5 bases). The V and J ends lost 4 bases and 1 base respectively, with 11 bases between them. CDR3 length: 14 residues. Germline V gene lookup returns CDR1 MDHEN and CDR2 SYDVKM. CDR3 sequence (DNA): TGTGCCAGCAGTTCGACGGACAAGTCCTACGAGCAGTACTTC. It translates to CASSSTDKSYEQYF.

The chain is built from TRBV5-6 and TRBJ1-5; the D gene is possibly TRBD1 (6 bases). Trimming stripped 0 bases from V and 5 bases from J, with 9 bases between. Germline lookup yields CDR1 SGHDT and CDR2 YYEEEE. This CDR3 has 14 residues. The CDR3 DNA sequence: TGTGCCAGCAGCTTGGGGGGGGGCTATCAGCCCCAGCATTTT. It encodes CASSLGGGYQPQHF.

The chain joins TRBV5-1 to TRBJ2-5, with 12 bases lining up with TRBD2. Trimming at V came to 4 bases and at J to 3 bases, leaving 1 base not matched to a gene. Germline values: CDR1 SGHRS, CDR2 YFSETQ. The CDR3 is 14 amino acids. The CDR3 loop is CASSRTSGEETQYF. In DNA form, the CDR3 reads TGCGCCAGCAGCCGGACTAGCGGGGAAGAGACCCAGTACTTC.

This clone has just a few counts. The rearrangement joins TRBV5-1 to TRBJ2-6; D possibly corresponds to TRBD2 (5 bases). V gave up 0 bases and J gave up 3 bases, with 10 bases separating them. This CDR3 contains 16 residues. Per germline, CDR1 SGHRS and CDR2 YFSETQ. The CDR3 loop is CASSLALGSGANVLTF. The DNA of the CDR3 is TGCGCCAGCAGCTTGGCCTTAGGGAGTGGGGCCAACGTCCTGACTTTC. Based on the CDR3 plus reference TRBV5-1 and TRBJ2-6, the full variable domain is KAGVTQTPRYLIKTRGQQVTLSCSPISGHRSVSWYQQTPGQGLQFLFEYFSETQRNKGNFPGRFSGRQFSNSRSEMNVSTLELGDSALYLCASSLALGSGANVLTFGAGSRLTVL.

The chain joins TRBV2 to TRBJ1-1; maybe TRBD1 (5 bases). V shed 0 bases and J shed 1 base, with 9 bases lying between them. The germline V gene has CDR1 SNHLY and CDR2 FYNNEI. CDR3 length equals 15 residues. CDR3 sequence reads: CASSEARDWNTEAFF. The CDR3 region has the DNA TGTGCCAGCAGTGAAGCGAGGGACTGGAACACTGAAGCTTTCTTT. The complete variable domain, with remaining parts taken from reference TRBV2 and TRBJ1-1, reads EPEVTQTPSHQVTQMGQEVILRCVPISNHLYFYWYRQILGQKVEFLVSFYNNEISEKSEIFDDQFSVERPDGSNFTLKIRSTKLEDSAMYFCASSEARDWNTEAFFGQGTRLTVV.

This sequence joins TRBV18 and TRBJ2-5; D perhaps matches TRBD2 (5 bases). This CDR3 region has 17 residues. V was clipped by 0 bases and J by 1 base, with 15 bases between them. CDR1 is KGHSH and CDR2 is LQKENI in the germline V gene. Here the CDR3 DNA reads TGTGCCAGCTCACCACCGTCAGCGCTCCGGGGCCAAGAGACCCAGTACTTC. Its translation is CASSPPSALRGQETQYF.

The V gene is TRBV10-3, the J gene TRBJ2-1; 7 bases fit TRBD1. CDR1 is ENHRY and CDR2 is SYGVKD in the germline V gene. CDR3 length: 17 amino acids. With V trimmed by 0 bases and J by 4 bases, 9 bases remained unmatched. The CDR3 region is CAISESGRQGMYNEQFF. CDR3 sequence (DNA): TGTGCCATCAGTGAGTCGGGTCGACAGGGAATGTACAATGAGCAGTTCTTC.

This clone showed up just once. The chain joins TRBV19 to TRBJ2-2; the match to TRBD1 covers 9 bases. This CDR3 region has 16 residues. The V gene's germline CDR1 is LNHDA and CDR2 SQIVND (reference sequence). With 1 base clipped from V and 3 bases from J, the junction kept 3 bases outside the gene matches. CDR3 sequence: CASSIGTGAYTGELFF. For the CDR3, the DNA is TGTGCCAGTAGTATAGGGACAGGGGCCTACACCGGGGAGCTGTTTTTT.

This chain connects TRBV23-1 to TRBJ1-5; D is uncertain. TRBV23-1 has ORF status, its function being uncertain. The V and J ends lost 0 bases and 6 bases respectively, with 21 bases between them. CDR3 length equals 18 residues. The DNA of the CDR3 is TGCGCCAGCAGTCAATCGGTCTGGGCTTCCTTTCTTCTTCAGCCCCAGCATTTT. It yields the protein CASSQSVWASFLLQPQHF.

The V gene is TRBV7-9, the J gene TRBJ2-7; TRBD1 matches at 7 bases. This CDR3 comprises 15 residues. Per germline, CDR1 SEHNR and CDR2 FQNEAQ (reference sequence). The V segment lost 5 bases and the J segment 2 bases; nucleotides outside the gene matches: 9. The CDR3 loop reads CASSHNLDRAYEQYF. The CDR3 region has the DNA TGTGCCAGCAGCCACAATTTAGACAGGGCCTACGAGCAGTACTTC.

The V and J genes are TRBV25-1 and TRBJ2-7; D uncertain. This CDR3 spans 14 amino acids. Germline CDR1 and CDR2: MGHDK and SYGVNS. Trimming stripped 9 bases from V and 0 bases from J, with 15 bases between. The CDR3 loop is CARTVGRSSYEQYF. CDR3 DNA: TGTGCCAGAACGGTGGGCAGAAGCTCCTACGAGCAGTACTTC.

The chain combines TRBV6-1 with TRBJ2-1, with D tentatively TRBD2 (6 bases). The CDR3 covers 15 residues. V was pared by 6 bases and J by 0 bases, with 12 bases between. CDR1 is MNHNS, CDR2 SASEGT, per germline. CDR3 sequence reads: CASSPGLSSYNEQFF. The CDR3 DNA reads TGTGCCAGCAGCCCGGGACTTAGCTCCTACAATGAGCAGTTCTTC.

This chain's CDR3 is CASSYSMDLGGNTIYF. The CDR3 nucleotides are TGTGCCAGCAGTTACTCGATGGACTTGGGAGGAAACACCATATATTTT. The chain joins TRBV6-6 to TRBJ1-3; D gene ambiguous. The CDR3 spans 16 residues. CDR1 MNHNY and CDR2 SVGAGI come from the germline V gene (reference sequence). V lost 0 bases and J 4 bases, leaving 13 bases between the germline ends.

This clone was detected a few times. V is TRBV6-5 and J is TRBJ2-7; D is ambiguous. Germline V gene sequence: CDR1 MNHEY, CDR2 SVGAGI. The CDR3 loop spans 11 amino acids. Trimming removed 5 bases from V and 3 bases from J, with 5 bases in between. CDR3 loop: CASSNSYEQYF. The CDR3 DNA is TGTGCCAGCAGTAACAGCTACGAGCAGTACTTC.